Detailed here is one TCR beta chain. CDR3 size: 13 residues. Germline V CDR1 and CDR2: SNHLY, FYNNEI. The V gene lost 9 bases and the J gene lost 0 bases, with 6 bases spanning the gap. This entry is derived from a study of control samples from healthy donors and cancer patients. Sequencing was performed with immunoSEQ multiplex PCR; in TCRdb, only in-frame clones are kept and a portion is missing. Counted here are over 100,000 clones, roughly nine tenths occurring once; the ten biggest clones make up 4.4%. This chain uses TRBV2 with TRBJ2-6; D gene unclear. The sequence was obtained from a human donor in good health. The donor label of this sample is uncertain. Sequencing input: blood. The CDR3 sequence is CARRDSGANVLTF. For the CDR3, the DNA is TGTGCCAGACGAGACTCTGGGGCCAACGTCCTGACTTTC. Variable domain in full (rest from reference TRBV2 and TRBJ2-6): EPEVTQTPSHQVTQMGQEVILRCVPISNHLYFYWYRQILGQKVEFLVSFYNNEISEKSEIFDDQFSVERPDGSNFTLKIRSTKLEDSAMYFCARRDSGANVLTFGAGSRLTVL.